The clone carrying this TCR beta chain was picked up a small number of times. The antigen remains unidentified. TCRdb redid the calling of the 5' RACE reads with MiXCR, one entry per CDR3 protein. The table lists around 320,000 distinct CDR3 sequences, approximately 15% of them singletons, with about 21% in the top ten. The germline V gene has CDR1 SGDLS and CDR2 YYNGEE. The CDR3 loop spans 12 amino acids. Trimming shortened V by 0 bases and J by 6 bases, and 3 bases separated the two germline ends. This sample stems from a study of T-cell memory formation after mild COVID-19. Study-level findings and limits: Pre-infection memory contained some responding clones, which suggested that cross-reactive memory had joined. CD4+ contracting clones lay mainly in CM and EM, CD8+ ones in EMRA.

The sequenced sample consisted of PBMCs or a T cell subset sorted from them (not recorded which). This clonotype was sampled from a man between 18 and 29 years old who had mild COVID-19 (a few samples of this study predate the infection). Cell type and time point are not known. V and J are TRBV9 and TRBJ2-2; D remains ambiguous. The CDR3 spells CASSVEAGELFF. DNA for the CDR3: TGTGCCAGCAGCGTAGAAGCCGGGGAGCTGTTTTTT.